This T cell receptor beta chain was sequenced in a study of cytomegalovirus exposure and HLA in healthy donors. Whole-study results and caveats: In a later analysis, donors in an Asian-associated ancestry cluster reportedly had fewer N-insertions in productive TCRs than the cohort mean.

Comment on this clone: Antigen unknown.

Per the germline V gene, CDR1 is SQVTM and CDR2 is ANQGSEA. This CDR3 has 14 amino acids. The V end lost 8 bases, the J end lost 0 bases, and 15 bases lay between the germline ends. PCR was performed using 60 Vbeta and 13 Jbeta primers. Produced via immunoSEQ multiplex PCR; TCRdb's table is partial and in-frame only. The sample yields roughly 130,000 clones, about 72% seen once. The gene calls are TRBV29-1 and TRBJ2-3, with D possibly TRBD1 on 5 matching bases. This TCR was sampled from a man aged 25 to 40 in good health and CMV-seropositive. The sequencing sample was made of PBMCs. For the CDR3, the DNA is TGCAGCTCCGACCGACAGACTAGCACAGATACGCAGTATTTT. Translating it yields CSSDRQTSTDTQYF.